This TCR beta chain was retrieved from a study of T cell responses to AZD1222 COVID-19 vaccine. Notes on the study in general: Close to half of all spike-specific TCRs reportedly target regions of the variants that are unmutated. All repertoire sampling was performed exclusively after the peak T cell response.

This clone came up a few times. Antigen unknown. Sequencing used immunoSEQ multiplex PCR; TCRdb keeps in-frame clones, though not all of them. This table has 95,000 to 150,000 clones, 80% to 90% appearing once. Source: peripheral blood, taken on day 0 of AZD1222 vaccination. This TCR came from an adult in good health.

CDR3 nucleotide sequence: TGTGCCACCAGTCAGACAGGGGGGGACACCGGGGAGCTGTTTTTT. Translating gives CATSQTGGDTGELFF. This chain connects TRBV24-1 to TRBJ2-2, with TRBD1 matching over 9 bases. The CDR3 has 15 residues. CDR1 and CDR2 from the germline V gene are KGHDR and SFDVKD. After removal of 6 bases from V and 3 bases from J, the junction contained 4 bases not matched to a gene.